These 20 T cell receptor beta chains originate from one sample sequenced in a study of T-cell reconstitution after alpha-beta-depleted transplantation in children. TCRbeta library preparation incorporated unique molecular identifiers. TCRdb analysed the PCR reads with MiXCR anew, one entry per CDR3 protein. Of 100,000 to 120,000 distinct CDR3 sequences listed, around 6.4% are singletons. Source: PBMCs, mostly from graft donor cells, taken 360 days after TCRalphabeta/CD19-depleted stem cell transplant. Receptor source: a male patient between 2 and 10 years old who had a stem cell transplant for acute lymphoblastic leukemia, so the T cells may come from the graft donor.

This clonotype was seen at least ten times. The chain uses TRBV7-8 and TRBJ1-2; D not resolved. This CDR3 has 14 amino acids. Germline V gives CDR1 SGHVS, CDR2 FQNEAQ. Trimming took off 3 bases at V and 8 bases at J, with 16 bases between the two ends. The CDR3 DNA reads as TGTGCCAGCAGCTTCCGGGCCCACGGGGAGGGCTACACCTTC. Amino acids: CASSFRAHGEGYTF.

This clonotype has a handful of counts. This chain uses TRBV20-1 with TRBJ2-7, with a weak D call TRBD2 (6 bases). CDR3 length equals 15 residues. Looked up from germline, CDR1 is DFQATT and CDR2 is SNEGSKA (reference sequence). V was trimmed by 0 bases and J by 3 bases, leaving 15 bases between them. The CDR3 reads CSARDILAPNYEQYF. In DNA form, the CDR3 reads TGCAGTGCTAGAGATATCCTAGCGCCTAACTACGAGCAGTACTTC.

Only a few counts were recorded for this clonotype. J is TRBJ1-2 and V is TRBV4-2; D may be TRBD1 (6 bases). There are 15 residues in the CDR3. Germline assignment: CDR1 LGHNA and CDR2 YNFKEQ. V lost 0 bases and J lost 6, with 14 bases in between. The CDR3, as DNA: TGTGCCAGCAGCCAAGAGGTCTACAGGGAGAATGGCTACACCTTC. It translates to CASSQEVYRENGYTF.

This rearrangement joins TRBV14 to TRBJ1-6; unclear D gene. CDR3 length: 15 residues. CDR1 is SGHDN and CDR2 is FVKESK in the germline V gene. V was shortened by 0 bases and J by 9 bases, with 12 bases between the two germline ends. This CDR3 is CASSQENFPGSPLHF. CDR3 DNA sequence: TGTGCCAGCAGCCAAGAAAATTTCCCTGGTTCACCCCTCCACTTT.

There are many counts of this clonotype. The chain carries TRBV29-1 and TRBJ1-6; D ambiguous. Trimming pared 4 bases from V and 9 bases from J, leaving 1 base between. CDR1 and CDR2 (germline): SQVTM, ANQGSEA. This CDR3 comprises 9 residues. The CDR3 region has the DNA TGCAGCGTTGGTTCACCCCTCCACTTT. Protein: CSVGSPLHF. Combining the CDR3 with reference TRBV29-1 and TRBJ1-6 gives the whole variable domain SAVISQKPSRDICQRGTSLTIQCQVDSQVTMMFWYRQQPGQSLTLIATANQGSEATYESGFVIDKFPISRPNLTFSTLTVSNMSPEDSSIYLCSVGSPLHFGNGTRLTVT.

In this sample, this clonotype turned up many times. The genes are TRBV4-3 and TRBJ1-4; possible D gene TRBD1, 6 bases. In germline, CDR1 is LGHNA, CDR2 YSLEER. V shed 0 bases and J shed 3 bases, with 17 bases lying between them. The CDR3 length is 18 residues. As DNA, the CDR3 is TGCGCCAGCAGCCAAGAGGGGGCCGGCGGTTACCCTAATGAAAAACTGTTTTTT. Its translation is CASSQEGAGGYPNEKLFF.

This clonotype has just a few counts. The CDR3 is CASSRDPSSSYEQYF. CDR3 sequence (DNA): TGTGCCAGCAGTCGCGACCCCTCGAGCTCCTACGAGCAGTACTTC. The V and J genes are TRBV11-1 and TRBJ2-7; D is unclear. The CDR3 covers 15 residues. Trimming pared 6 bases from V and 0 bases from J, leaving 15 bases between. Germline V gives CDR1 SGHAT, CDR2 FQDESV (reference sequence).

This clonotype was observed at least ten times. The chain has TRBV4-3 and TRBJ2-7; no firm D call. With 0 bases removed from V and 7 bases from J, the gap between germline ends came to 16 bases. Germline values: CDR1 LGHNA, CDR2 YSLEER. The CDR3 runs to 15 residues. The CDR3: CASSQDPGLVGEQYF. The CDR3 nucleotides read TGCGCCAGCAGCCAAGATCCCGGTCTCGTAGGGGAGCAGTACTTC.

In its sample, this clonotype was seen many times. The chain couples TRBV27 to TRBJ1-1; TRBD1 matches at 7 bases. The CDR3 loop spans 17 amino acids. CDR1 MNHEY and CDR2 SMNVEV come from the germline V gene (reference sequence). V was pared by 3 bases and J by 3 bases, with 13 bases of the junction left unmatched. CDR3 in DNA: TGTGCCAGCAGTTTTTTGGACAGGCTCGGGTTTTACACTGAAGCTTTCTTT. Encoded protein: CASSFLDRLGFYTEAFF.

This clonotype was counted ten times or more. The chain recombines TRBV7-7 with TRBJ1-4, with a weak D call TRBD1 (6 bases). Trimming left V 5 bases short and J 8 bases short, with 15 bases between. In germline, CDR1 is SSHAT, CDR2 FNYEAQ (reference sequence). The CDR3 runs 14 residues. The CDR3 sequence is CASSLHRDGEKLFF. As DNA, the CDR3 is TGTGCCAGCAGCCTCCACAGGGATGGGGAAAAACTGTTTTTT.

This clonotype has a count of ten or more. This chain connects TRBV29-1 to TRBJ2-1; 7 bases match TRBD1. Germline CDR1 is SQVTM and CDR2 is ANQGSEA. Trimming removed 3 bases from V and 6 bases from J; junction bases left unmatched: 5. The CDR3 loop spans 13 amino acids. Written as DNA, the CDR3 is TGCAGCGTTGACAGGGGGAGTAGCAATGAGCAGTTCTTC. It yields the protein CSVDRGSSNEQFF.

The sample holds a few counts of this clonotype. V is TRBV7-9 and J is TRBJ2-7; either TRBD1 or TRBD2 may fit D (5 bases each). Germline V gene sequence: CDR1 SEHNR, CDR2 FQNEAQ (reference sequence). The CDR3 sequence is 15 residues long. Trimming pared 1 base from V and 8 bases from J, leaving 18 bases between. This CDR3 reads CASSLGGRERMQQYF. In nucleotides, the CDR3 is TGTGCCAGCAGCTTAGGGGGCAGGGAGCGTATGCAGCAGTACTTC. The entire variable domain, with the rest obtained from reference TRBV7-9 and TRBJ2-7, is as follows: DTGVSQNPRHKITKRGQNVTFRCDPISEHNRLYWYRQTLGQGPEFLTYFQNEAQLEKSRLLSDRFSAERPKGSFSTLEIQRTEQGDSAMYLCASSLGGRERMQQYFGPGTRLTVT.

This clonotype was detected a few times. V and J are TRBV6-1 and TRBJ2-2; the match to TRBD1 covers 7 bases. The CDR3 sequence is 14 residues long. Germline V lookup: CDR1 MNHNS, CDR2 SASEGT. V lost 10 bases and J lost 0; bases outside the gene matches: 5. Written as DNA, the CDR3 is TGTGCCACCCGACAGGGCTCGAACACCGGGGAGCTGTTTTTT. It encodes CATRQGSNTGELFF.

This clonotype was seen many times. V gene TRBV11-2 combines with J gene TRBJ2-4; 10 bases are a match to TRBD1. The CDR3 loop spans 15 amino acids. J lost 9 bases, V lost 5 bases, and 10 bases had no gene match. Germline-derived CDR1 and CDR2 are SGHAT and FQNNGV. CDR3: CASSPRGQGEGIQYF. CDR3 DNA: TGTGCCAGCAGCCCGCGAGGACAGGGGGAGGGCATTCAGTACTTC.

This clonotype was observed a few times. The rearrangement uses TRBV10-3 and TRBJ2-7; 10 bases align to TRBD2. CDR1 and CDR2 (germline): ENHRY, SYGVKD. The CDR3 consists of 13 residues. The trim removed 7 bases at V and 6 bases at J, leaving 6 bases unmatched. The chain's CDR3 is CAINSASGGEQYF. The CDR3 DNA follows: TGTGCCATCAACAGTGCTAGCGGGGGCGAGCAGTACTTC.

This clonotype was recorded a few times. This chain links TRBV5-1 with TRBJ2-7; 9 positions match TRBD1. V shed 4 bases, J shed 7 bases, and the junction held 9 bases outside the gene matches. In germline, CDR1 is SGHRS, CDR2 YFSETQ. The CDR3 runs to 14 residues. The CDR3, as DNA: TGCGCCAGCAGCCCAGACAGGGGGGATACAGAGCAGTACTTC. It translates to CASSPDRGDTEQYF.

The rearrangement uses TRBV27 and TRBJ2-7; the D is unclear. Trimming shortened V by 0 bases and J by 3 bases, and 6 bases separated the two germline ends. Germline assignment: CDR1 MNHEY and CDR2 SMNVEV (reference sequence). CDR3 length: 13 amino acids. The CDR3 DNA is TGTGCCAGCAGTTTATCGTACAACTACGAGCAGTACTTC. This sequence encodes CASSLSYNYEQYF.

This clonotype appeared many times. This rearrangement joins TRBV7-8 to TRBJ1-5, with a tentative D call TRBD1 (5 bases). V lost 1 base and J lost 14, with 12 bases in between. Germline CDR1 is SGHVS and CDR2 is FQNEAQ. CDR3 length: 12 amino acids. The CDR3 is CASSLVQGTEHF. CDR3 DNA sequence: TGTGCCAGCAGCTTAGTCCAGGGCACGGAGCATTTT.

This clonotype appeared a few times. The V gene is TRBV5-6, the J gene TRBJ1-1; D is perhaps TRBD1 (5 bases). Trimming left V 0 bases short and J 5 bases short, with 17 bases between. Germline loops: CDR1 SGHDT, CDR2 YYEEEE. The CDR3 length is 16 residues. Here the CDR3 reads CASSLVVDRWGTEAFF. The DNA for the CDR3 is TGTGCCAGCAGCTTGGTAGTGGATAGGTGGGGGACTGAAGCTTTCTTT.

Ten or more counts support this clonotype. The chain employs TRBV12-3 or TRBV12-4 and TRBJ2-1; TRBD2 aligns across 10 bases. The length of the CDR3 is 15 residues. V trimming: 3 bases; J trimming: 4 bases; junction bases outside the gene matches: 3. The CDR3 spells CASSFRTSGYNEQFF. CDR3 nucleotides: TGTGCCAGCAGTTTTAGGACTAGCGGATACAATGAGCAGTTCTTC.